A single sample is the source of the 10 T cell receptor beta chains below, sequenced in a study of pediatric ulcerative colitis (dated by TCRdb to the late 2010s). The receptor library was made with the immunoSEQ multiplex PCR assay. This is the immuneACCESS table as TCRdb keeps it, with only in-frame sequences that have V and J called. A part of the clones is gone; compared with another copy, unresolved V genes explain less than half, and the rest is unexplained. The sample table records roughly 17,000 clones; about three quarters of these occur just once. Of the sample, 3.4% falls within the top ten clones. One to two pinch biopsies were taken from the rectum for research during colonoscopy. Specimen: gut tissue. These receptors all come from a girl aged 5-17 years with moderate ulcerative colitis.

The chain's CDR3 is CASSKNRETQYF. In DNA, the CDR3 is TGTGCCAGTAGTAAAAACAGGGAGACCCAGTACTTC. The V call is TRBV19, the J call TRBJ2-5, with D possibly matching TRBD1 (5 bases). V was cut by 4 bases and J by 5 bases, with 8 bases left in between. The CDR3 spans 12 residues. Germline values: CDR1 LNHDA, CDR2 SQIVND (reference sequence). The full variable domain, rest sourced from reference TRBV19 and TRBJ2-5, is DGGITQSPKYLFRKEGQNVTLSCEQNLNHDAMYWYRQDPGQGLRLIYYSQIVNDFQKGDIAEGYSVSREKKESFPLTVTSAQKNPTAFYLCASSKNRETQYFGPGTRLLVL.

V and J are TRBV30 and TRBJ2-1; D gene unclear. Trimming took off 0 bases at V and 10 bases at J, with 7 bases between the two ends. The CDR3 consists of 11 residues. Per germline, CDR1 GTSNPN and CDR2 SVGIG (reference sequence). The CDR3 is CAWSVRAEQFF. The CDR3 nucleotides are TGTGCCTGGAGTGTACGGGCCGAGCAGTTCTTC.

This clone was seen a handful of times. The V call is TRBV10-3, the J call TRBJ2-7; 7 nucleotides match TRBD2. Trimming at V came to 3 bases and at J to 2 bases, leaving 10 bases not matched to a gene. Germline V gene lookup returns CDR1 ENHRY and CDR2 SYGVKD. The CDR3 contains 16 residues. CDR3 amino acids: CAISESVRAGAYEQYF. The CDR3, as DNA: TGTGCCATCAGTGAATCGGTGAGGGCGGGGGCCTACGAGCAGTACTTC.

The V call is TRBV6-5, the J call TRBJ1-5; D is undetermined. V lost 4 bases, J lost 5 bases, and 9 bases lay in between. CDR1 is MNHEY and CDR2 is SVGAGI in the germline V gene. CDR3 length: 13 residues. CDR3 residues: CASSSQIDQPQHF. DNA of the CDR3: TGTGCCAGCAGTTCACAAATCGATCAGCCCCAGCATTTT.

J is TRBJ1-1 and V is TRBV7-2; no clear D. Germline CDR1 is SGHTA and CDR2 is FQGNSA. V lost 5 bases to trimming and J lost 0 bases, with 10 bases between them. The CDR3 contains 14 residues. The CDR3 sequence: CASSPGSLNTEAFF. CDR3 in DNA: TGTGCCAGCAGCCCAGGTAGCCTGAACACTGAAGCTTTCTTT. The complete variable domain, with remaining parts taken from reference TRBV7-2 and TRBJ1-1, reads GAGVSQSPSNKVTEKGKDVELRCDPISGHTALYWYRQSLGQGLEFLIYFQGNSAPDKSGLPSDRFSAERTGGSVSTLTIQRTQQEDSAVYLCASSPGSLNTEAFFGQGTRLTVV.

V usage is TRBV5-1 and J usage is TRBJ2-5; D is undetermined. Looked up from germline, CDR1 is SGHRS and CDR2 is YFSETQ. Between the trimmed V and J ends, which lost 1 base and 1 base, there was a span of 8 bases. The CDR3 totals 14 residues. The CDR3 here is CASSLYGVQETQYF. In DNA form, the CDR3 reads TGCGCCAGCAGCTTGTATGGGGTCCAAGAGACCCAGTACTTC.

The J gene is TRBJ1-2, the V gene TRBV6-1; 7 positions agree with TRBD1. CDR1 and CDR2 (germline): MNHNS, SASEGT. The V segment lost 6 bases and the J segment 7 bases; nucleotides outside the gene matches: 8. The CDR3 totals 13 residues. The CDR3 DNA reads TGTGCCAGCAGCCCTGACAGGGCAAGTGGCTACACCTTC. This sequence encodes CASSPDRASGYTF.

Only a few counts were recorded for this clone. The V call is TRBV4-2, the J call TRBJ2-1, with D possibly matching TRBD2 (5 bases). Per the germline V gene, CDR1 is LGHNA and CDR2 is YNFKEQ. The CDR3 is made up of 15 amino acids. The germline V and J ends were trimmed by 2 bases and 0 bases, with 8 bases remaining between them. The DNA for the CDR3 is TGTGCCAGCAGCCAATTAGCGAGCTCCTACAATGAGCAGTTCTTC. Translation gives CASSQLASSYNEQFF.

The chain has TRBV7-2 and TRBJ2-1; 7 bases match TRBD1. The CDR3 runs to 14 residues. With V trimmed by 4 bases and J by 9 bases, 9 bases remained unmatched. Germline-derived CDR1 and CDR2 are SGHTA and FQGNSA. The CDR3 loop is CASSSTSQGLEQFF. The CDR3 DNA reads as TGTGCCAGCAGCTCCACTTCACAGGGGCTTGAGCAGTTCTTC.

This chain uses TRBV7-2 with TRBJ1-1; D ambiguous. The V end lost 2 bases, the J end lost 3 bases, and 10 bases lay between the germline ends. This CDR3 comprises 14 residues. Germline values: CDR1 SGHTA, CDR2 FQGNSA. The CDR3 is CASSLMGRDTEAFF. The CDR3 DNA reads TGTGCCAGCAGCTTAATGGGCCGGGACACTGAAGCTTTCTTT.